The present entry profiles one TCR beta chain with its context. Its antigen is not known. The sample originates from a study of OX40 agonist ivuxolimab in advanced cancers. Study context: Patients' therapy was ivuxolimab, an antibody that acts as an agonist of OX40 (CD134). Mean age about 60 years, range 23 to 79; roughly 82% male. Enrolled patients in dose escalation had cancers that were hepatocellular carcinoma, melanoma, renal cell or head and neck cancer. Study conclusions and caveats: Among T cells, CD8+ cells averaged more expanded clones than CD4+ cells.

The protocol was immunoSEQ multiplex PCR, while the TCRdb copy is restricted to in-frame clones and leaves out a portion. This repertoire shows approximately 70,000 clones, around nine tenths found once; its top ten account for about 0.9%. CDR3 length equals 13 residues. Germline V gene sequence: CDR1 KGHSH, CDR2 LQKENI. V was pared by 3 bases and J by 2 bases, with 6 bases between. The chain carries TRBV18 and TRBJ2-3, with no clear D. The sequencing used CD4+ or CD8+ T cells sorted from blood, collected in a trial of the OX40 agonist ivuxolimab. The sequence was collected from an adult with an advanced solid tumor such as melanoma, head and neck, liver or kidney cancer. The CDR3 DNA reads as TGTGCCAGCTCACCGGTATACACAGATACGCAGTATTTT. It is translated as CASSPVYTDTQYF. Together with reference TRBV18 and TRBJ2-3, the CDR3 gives the full variable domain: NAGVMQNPRHLVRRRGQEARLRCSPMKGHSHVYWYRQLPEEGLKFMVYLQKENIIDESGMPKERFSAEFPKEGPSILRIQQVVRGDSAAYFCASSPVYTDTQYFGPGTRLTVL.